These 7 T cell receptor beta chains were sequenced from one sample in a study of cytomegalovirus exposure and HLA in healthy donors. The PCR ran on 60 Vbeta and 13 Jbeta primers. Sequencing used immunoSEQ multiplex PCR; TCRdb keeps in-frame clones, though not all of them. The sample yields about 120,000 clones, roughly 69% seen once. What was sequenced was PBMCs. Receptors were obtained from a human donor in good health.

The CDR3 DNA sequence: TGCAGCGCCACCCACAGGGGGCAAGGAAACACCATATATTTT. This sequence encodes CSATHRGQGNTIYF. This chain links TRBV29-1 with TRBJ1-3; 9 bases line up with TRBD1. The junction had 8 bases not matched to a gene; V was cut back by 7 bases and J by 4 bases. The germline gives CDR1 SQVTM, CDR2 ANQGSEA. The CDR3 consists of 14 residues.

CDR3 in DNA: TGTGCCACCCGGGACAGTGGATCCTACGAGCAGTACTTC. It is translated as CATRDSGSYEQYF. The gene calls are TRBV2 and TRBJ2-7; TRBD1 matches 7 bases. This CDR3 comprises 13 residues. Germline values: CDR1 SNHLY, CDR2 FYNNEI. V trimming: 10 bases; J trimming: 1 base; junction bases outside the gene matches: 7. The full variable domain, completed using reference TRBV2 and TRBJ2-7, is EPEVTQTPSHQVTQMGQEVILRCVPISNHLYFYWYRQILGQKVEFLVSFYNNEISEKSEIFDDQFSVERPDGSNFTLKIRSTKLEDSAMYFCATRDSGSYEQYFGPGTRLTVT.

This clone has just a few counts. The rearrangement joins TRBV30 to TRBJ2-7, with D possibly matching TRBD2 (5 bases). CDR3 size: 17 residues. Trimming shortened V by 1 base and J by 3 bases, and 22 bases separated the two germline ends. The V gene's germline CDR1 is GTSNPN and CDR2 SVGIG (reference sequence). The CDR3 here is CAWSAEVNTRVGYEQYF. The CDR3 DNA reads TGTGCCTGGAGTGCCGAAGTGAACACTAGGGTGGGCTACGAGCAGTACTTC.

The rearrangement links TRBV19 to TRBJ2-7; 9 positions match TRBD1. V lost 5 bases and J lost 4; bases outside the gene matches: 3. Germline CDR1 is LNHDA and CDR2 is SQIVND (reference sequence). The CDR3 runs to 13 residues. CDR3 sequence (DNA): TGTGCCAGTAGTCCAGGGACAGGGTACGAGCAGTACTTC. Protein product: CASSPGTGYEQYF.

This clone was counted between two and nine times. The chain carries TRBV7-9 and TRBJ1-1; TRBD1 is a possible D gene (5 bases). With 6 bases removed from V and 0 bases from J, the gap between germline ends came to 17 bases. Germline values: CDR1 SEHNR, CDR2 FQNEAQ (reference sequence). The CDR3 runs to 16 residues. The CDR3 region is CASSPLRDRMNTEAFF. The CDR3 nucleotides read TGTGCCAGCAGTCCCCTAAGAGACAGAATGAACACTGAAGCTTTCTTT.

This chain links TRBV19 with TRBJ2-7; perhaps TRBD2 as D (5 bases). Germline V gives CDR1 LNHDA, CDR2 SQIVND (reference sequence). V was clipped by 6 bases and J by 3 bases, with 12 bases between them. The CDR3 runs 13 residues. For the CDR3, the DNA is TGTGCCAGTAGCCGGACTGCAGGCTACGAGCAGTACTTC. Its protein product is CASSRTAGYEQYF.

J is TRBJ1-1 and V is TRBV19, with 8 nucleotides matching TRBD1. Germline values: CDR1 LNHDA, CDR2 SQIVND (reference sequence). The trim removed 5 bases at V and 4 bases at J, leaving 9 bases unmatched. The CDR3 loop spans 15 amino acids. CDR3 region: CASSGRGQGFTEAFF. CDR3 DNA sequence: TGTGCCAGTAGTGGTAGAGGACAGGGATTCACTGAAGCTTTCTTT.